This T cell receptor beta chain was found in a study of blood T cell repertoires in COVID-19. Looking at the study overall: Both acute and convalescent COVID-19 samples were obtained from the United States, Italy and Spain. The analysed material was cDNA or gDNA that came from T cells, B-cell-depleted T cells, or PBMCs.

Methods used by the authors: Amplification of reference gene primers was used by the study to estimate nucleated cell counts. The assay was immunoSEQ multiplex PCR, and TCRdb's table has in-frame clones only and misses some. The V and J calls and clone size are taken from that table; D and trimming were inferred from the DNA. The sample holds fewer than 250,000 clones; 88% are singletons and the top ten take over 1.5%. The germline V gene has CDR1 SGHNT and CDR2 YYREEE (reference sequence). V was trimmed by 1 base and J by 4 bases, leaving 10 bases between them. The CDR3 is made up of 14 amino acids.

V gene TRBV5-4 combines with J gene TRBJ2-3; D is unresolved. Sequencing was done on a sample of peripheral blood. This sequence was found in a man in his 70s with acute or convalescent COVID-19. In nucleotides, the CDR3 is TGTGCCAGCAGCTTGATCCTTTCTCCAGATACGCAGTATTTT. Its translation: CASSLILSPDTQYF.